Below, 7 T cell receptor beta chains from the same sample are listed, as sequenced in a study of cytomegalovirus exposure and HLA in healthy donors. Amplification used 60 Vbeta primers and 13 Jbeta primers. Clones were read by immunoSEQ multiplex PCR, and TCRdb kept only the in-frame ones, dropping some. The table has 100,000 to 150,000 clones, about three quarters seen once. The material sequenced was PBMCs. These TCRs come from a human donor in good health.

The chain is built from TRBV11-2 and TRBJ2-5; TRBD1 agrees at 8 bases. J gave up 5 bases and V 2 bases, and 7 bases lay outside the gene matches. The CDR3 is 15 residues long. The germline V gene has CDR1 SGHAT and CDR2 FQNNGV. The CDR3 nucleotides are TGTGCCAGCAGCTTACAGGGGGCGCTGAGGGAGACCCAGTACTTC. Translating gives CASSLQGALRETQYF.

This clone showed up just a few times. The V gene is TRBV15, the J gene TRBJ2-1, with D possibly being TRBD2 (5 bases). Trimming pared 3 bases from V and 3 bases from J, leaving 15 bases between. The germline CDR1 and CDR2 sequences are LNHNV and YYDKDF (reference sequence). CDR3 size: 16 residues. The CDR3 DNA reads as TGTGCCACCAGCAGCGCCCAAGGAGGTCGCTACAATGAGCAGTTCTTC. Protein product: CATSSAQGGRYNEQFF.

The chain couples TRBV7-2 to TRBJ2-1, with TRBD2 matching 11 bases. Trimming took 1 base from V and 2 from J; bases not matched to a gene: 1. The germline CDR1 and CDR2 sequences are SGHTA and FQGNSA. This CDR3 has 16 residues. As DNA, the CDR3 is TGTGCCAGCAGCTTAGAACTAGCGGGAGCCTACAATGAGCAGTTCTTC. It specifies CASSLELAGAYNEQFF.

Only a few counts were recorded for this clone. This specimen includes other DNA sequences encoding the same CDR3. This chain joins TRBV29-1 and TRBJ2-7; 12 bases are a match to TRBD1. Germline assignment: CDR1 SQVTM and CDR2 ANQGSEA. The CDR3 is made up of 13 amino acids. The J segment lost 4 bases and the V segment lost 3 bases, leaving 1 base of the junction unmatched. This CDR3 is CSVEGQGAYEQYF. The DNA of the CDR3 is TGCAGCGTTGAGGGACAGGGGGCTTACGAGCAGTACTTC.

V gene TRBV7-2 combines with J gene TRBJ1-2, with 7 nucleotides matching TRBD1. The CDR3 is 14 amino acids. Germline V gene sequence: CDR1 SGHTA, CDR2 FQGNSA. V lost 5 bases to trimming and J lost 7 bases; unmatched junction nucleotides: 10. CDR3 protein: CASSPPGQSFGYTF. The CDR3 DNA reads TGTGCCAGCAGCCCGCCGGGACAGAGCTTTGGCTACACCTTC.

V is TRBV4-2 and J is TRBJ1-2, with TRBD1 identical over 7 bases. CDR3 length equals 15 residues. J lost 3 bases, V lost 0 bases, and 4 bases had no gene match. From germline, CDR1 is LGHNA and CDR2 YNFKEQ. The CDR3: CASSQDRGNDYGYTF. The CDR3, as DNA: TGTGCCAGCAGCCAAGACAGGGGGAATGACTATGGCTACACCTTC.

This clone was observed once. The V gene is TRBV11-2, the J gene TRBJ2-1; possible D gene TRBD2, 5 bases. Per germline, CDR1 SGHAT and CDR2 FQNNGV. V was shortened by 2 bases and J by 4 bases, with 15 bases between the two germline ends. The CDR3 length is 16 residues. This CDR3 reads CASSLNPADPYNEQFF. For the CDR3, the DNA is TGTGCCAGCAGCTTAAATCCAGCGGATCCGTACAATGAGCAGTTCTTC.